This T cell receptor beta chain was recorded in a study of Graves' ophthalmopathy and Graves' hyperthyroidism. Study details: Investigators collected peripheral blood at initial diagnosis, before any treatment was given.

RNA served as the template for amplifying TCR beta CDR3 regions. HTBI-primed RT-PCR formed the first round, and a multiplex PCR formed the second. TCRdb redid the calling of the multiplex PCR reads with MiXCR, one entry per CDR3 protein. The sample shows some 350,000 distinct CDR3 sequences, 17% of them seen only once. From germline, CDR1 is KGHDR and CDR2 SFDVKD. V dropped 6 bases and J dropped 3 bases, with 10 bases sitting between them. This CDR3 contains 14 residues. This clonotype was observed many times. This receptor was obtained from an adult woman with stable Graves' hyperthyroidism. The sequencing sample was made of peripheral blood. The rearrangement uses TRBV24-1 and TRBJ2-2; D may be TRBD2 (5 bases). The CDR3 bases are TGTGCCACCAGTAGGAGGAGCGACACCGGGGAGCTGTTTTTT. Translating gives CATSRRSDTGELFF.